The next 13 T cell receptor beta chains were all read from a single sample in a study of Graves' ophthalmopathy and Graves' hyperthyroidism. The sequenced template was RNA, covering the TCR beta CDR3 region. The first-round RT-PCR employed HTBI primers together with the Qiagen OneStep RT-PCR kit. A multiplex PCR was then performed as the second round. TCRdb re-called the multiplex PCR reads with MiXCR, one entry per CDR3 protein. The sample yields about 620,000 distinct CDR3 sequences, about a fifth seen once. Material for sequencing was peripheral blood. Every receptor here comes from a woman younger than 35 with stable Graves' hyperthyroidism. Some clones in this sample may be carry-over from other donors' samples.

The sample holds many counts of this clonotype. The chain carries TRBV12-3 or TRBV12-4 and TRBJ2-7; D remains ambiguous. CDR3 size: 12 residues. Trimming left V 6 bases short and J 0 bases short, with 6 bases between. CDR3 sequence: CASSPTSYEQYF. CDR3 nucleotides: TGTGCCAGCAGCCCCACCTCCTACGAGCAGTACTTC.

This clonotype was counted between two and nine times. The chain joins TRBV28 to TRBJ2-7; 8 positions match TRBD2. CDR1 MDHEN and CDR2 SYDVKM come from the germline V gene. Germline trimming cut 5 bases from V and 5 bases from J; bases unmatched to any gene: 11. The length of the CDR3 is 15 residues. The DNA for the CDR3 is TGTGCCAGCAGTGCCACGACTAGCGCGACAAACGAGCAGTACTTC. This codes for CASSATTSATNEQYF.

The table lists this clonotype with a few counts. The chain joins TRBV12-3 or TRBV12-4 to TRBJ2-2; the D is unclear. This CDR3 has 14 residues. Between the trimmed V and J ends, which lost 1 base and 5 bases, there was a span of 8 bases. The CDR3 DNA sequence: TGTGCCAGCAGTTTAGGTCGAGTAACCGGGGAGCTGTTTTTT. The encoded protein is CASSLGRVTGELFF.

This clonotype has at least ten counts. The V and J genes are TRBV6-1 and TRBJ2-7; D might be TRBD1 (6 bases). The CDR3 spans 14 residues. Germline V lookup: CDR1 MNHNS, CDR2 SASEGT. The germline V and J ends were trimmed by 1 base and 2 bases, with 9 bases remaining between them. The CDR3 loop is CASSEVGQTYEQYF. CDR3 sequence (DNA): TGTGCCAGCAGTGAAGTGGGACAAACCTACGAGCAGTACTTC.

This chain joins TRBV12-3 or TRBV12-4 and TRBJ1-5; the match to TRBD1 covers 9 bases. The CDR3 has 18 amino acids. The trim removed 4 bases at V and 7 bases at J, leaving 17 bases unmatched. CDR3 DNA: TGTGCCAGCAGTTCATGCCCCGGGGGACAGGGCGCAGTACAGCCCCAGCATTTT. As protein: CASSSCPGGQGAVQPQHF.

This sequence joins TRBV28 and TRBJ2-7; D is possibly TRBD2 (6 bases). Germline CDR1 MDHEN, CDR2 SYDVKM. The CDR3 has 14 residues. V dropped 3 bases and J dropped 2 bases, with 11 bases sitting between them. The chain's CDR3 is CASSLSGFPYEQYF. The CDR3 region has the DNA TGTGCCAGCAGTTTGAGCGGGTTTCCCTACGAGCAGTACTTC.

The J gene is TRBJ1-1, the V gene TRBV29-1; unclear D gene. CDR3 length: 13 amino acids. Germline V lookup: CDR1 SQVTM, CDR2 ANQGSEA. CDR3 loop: CIAKQRRDTEAFF. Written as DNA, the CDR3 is TGCATCGCAAAACAGAGAAGGGACACTGAAGCTTTCTTT.

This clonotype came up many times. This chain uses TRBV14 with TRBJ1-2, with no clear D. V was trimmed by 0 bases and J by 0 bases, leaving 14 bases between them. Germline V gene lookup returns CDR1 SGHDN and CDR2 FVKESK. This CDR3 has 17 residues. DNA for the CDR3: TGTGCCAGCAGCCAAGATGGTCGGCAGGCTGCTAACTATGGCTACACCTTC. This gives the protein CASSQDGRQAANYGYTF.

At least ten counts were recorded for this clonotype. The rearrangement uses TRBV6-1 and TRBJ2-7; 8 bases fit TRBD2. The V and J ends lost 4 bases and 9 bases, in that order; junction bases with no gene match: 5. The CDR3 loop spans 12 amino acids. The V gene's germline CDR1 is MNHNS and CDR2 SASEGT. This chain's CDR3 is CASSVGTSAQYF. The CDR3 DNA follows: TGTGCCAGCAGTGTCGGGACTAGTGCGCAGTACTTC.

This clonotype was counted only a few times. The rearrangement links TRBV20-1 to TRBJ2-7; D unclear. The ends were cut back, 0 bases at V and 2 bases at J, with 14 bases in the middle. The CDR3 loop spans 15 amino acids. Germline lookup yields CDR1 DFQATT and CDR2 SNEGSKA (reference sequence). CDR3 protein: CSARDFQVGTYEQYF. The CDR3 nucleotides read TGCAGTGCTAGAGATTTTCAGGTCGGTACCTACGAGCAGTACTTC.

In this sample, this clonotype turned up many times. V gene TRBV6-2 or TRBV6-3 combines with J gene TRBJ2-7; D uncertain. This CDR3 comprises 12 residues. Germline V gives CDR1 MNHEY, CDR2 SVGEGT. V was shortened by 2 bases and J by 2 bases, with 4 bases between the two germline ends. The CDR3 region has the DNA TGTGCCAGCAGTTACATCACCTACGAGCAGTACTTC. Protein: CASSYITYEQYF.

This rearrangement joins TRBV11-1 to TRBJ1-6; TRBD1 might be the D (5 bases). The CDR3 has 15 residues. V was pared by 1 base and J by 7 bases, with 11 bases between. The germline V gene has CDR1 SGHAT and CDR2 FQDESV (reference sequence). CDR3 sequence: CASSLGRDANSPLHF. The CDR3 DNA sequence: TGTGCCAGCAGCTTAGGTCGGGACGCAAATTCACCCCTCCACTTT.

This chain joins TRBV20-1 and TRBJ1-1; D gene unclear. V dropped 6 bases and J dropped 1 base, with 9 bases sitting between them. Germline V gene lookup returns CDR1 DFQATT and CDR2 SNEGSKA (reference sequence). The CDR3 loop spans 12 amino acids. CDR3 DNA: TGCAGTGCACCGGTCCGGAACACTGAAGCTTTCTTT. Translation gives CSAPVRNTEAFF.